Detailed here is one T cell receptor (beta chain). Its antigen is as yet unknown. The data derive from a study of beta chain features in type 1 diabetes. This CDR3 spans 15 amino acids. Per the germline V gene, CDR1 is SEHNR and CDR2 is FQNEAQ (reference sequence). Trimming removed 5 bases from V and 3 bases from J, with 14 bases in between. Reverse transcribing all isolated RNA meant expressed TCRB transcripts were sequenced. The study sequenced naive, central memory and regulatory T cell samples to an average of around 3.4 million reads. Sequenced by immunoSEQ multiplex PCR; TCRdb stores in-frame clones only, minus some. Of 450,000 or so clones listed, about 10% were seen once; the top ten hold 0.04% to 0.05%. General study findings and limits: A definitive answer on HLA type influencing TCRB rearrangement was not reached here. When cDNA is sequenced, cells with high TCR expression could be over-represented.

Sample: naive CD4+ T cells from blood. The gene calls are TRBV7-9 and TRBJ2-1; TRBD1 might be the D (6 bases). The clonotype comes from a woman younger than 30 in good health. CDR3 sequence: CASSPQGPFYNEQFF. CDR3 nucleotides: TGTGCCAGCAGCCCCCAGGGGCCATTCTACAATGAGCAGTTCTTC. The whole variable domain, remainder taken from reference TRBV7-9 and TRBJ2-1, is DTGVSQNPRHKITKRGQNVTFRCDPISEHNRLYWYRQTLGQGPEFLTYFQNEAQLEKSRLLSDRFSAERPKGSFSTLEIQRTEQGDSAMYLCASSPQGPFYNEQFFGPGTRLTVL.